The 10 T cell receptor beta chains in this list originate from one sample, sequenced in a study of OX40 agonist ivuxolimab in advanced cancers. Clones were read by immunoSEQ multiplex PCR, and TCRdb kept only the in-frame ones, dropping some. The table shows about 69,000 clones, with 85% to 90% occurring only once. The specimen comprised CD4+ or CD8+ T cells sorted from blood, sampled in a trial of the OX40 agonist ivuxolimab. The receptors come from an adult with an advanced solid tumor such as melanoma, head and neck, liver or kidney cancer.

The V and J genes are TRBV27 and TRBJ2-7, with D tentatively TRBD1 or TRBD2 (5 bases each). The CDR3 contains 13 residues. Germline loops: CDR1 MNHEY, CDR2 SMNVEV (reference sequence). V shed 4 bases and J shed 3 bases, with 10 bases lying between them. The CDR3 bases are TGTGCCAGCAGTTACGGGACGCACTACGAGCAGTACTTC. Protein: CASSYGTHYEQYF.

This chain connects TRBV6-6 to TRBJ1-5, with 7 bases matching TRBD1. This CDR3 is 15 amino acids long. J lost 5 bases, V lost 5 bases, and 9 bases had no gene match. Germline V lookup: CDR1 MNHNY, CDR2 SVGAGI (reference sequence). CDR3 DNA sequence: TGTGCCAGCAGTCTGACAGGGACCTTCGATCAGCCCCAGCATTTT. The encoded protein is CASSLTGTFDQPQHF.

The table lists this clone with a few counts. The chain is built from TRBV13 and TRBJ1-1; weak D call: TRBD1 (6 bases). The CDR3 has 16 residues. Looked up from germline, CDR1 is PRHDT and CDR2 is FYEKMQ (reference sequence). Trimming removed 4 bases from V and 6 bases from J, with 21 bases in between. CDR3 region: CASSSDSLGGGAEAFF. Here the CDR3 DNA reads TGTGCCAGCAGCTCGGACAGTTTAGGAGGTGGCGCTGAAGCTTTCTTT.

The V and J genes are TRBV6-5 and TRBJ1-5, with 10 positions matching TRBD1. There are 15 residues in the CDR3. In germline, CDR1 is MNHEY, CDR2 SVGAGI. V shed 6 bases, J shed 4 bases, and the junction held 6 bases outside the gene matches. The CDR3 loop reads CASSPTGGRNQPQHF. The DNA for the CDR3 is TGTGCCAGCAGCCCGACAGGGGGCCGAAATCAGCCCCAGCATTTT.

This chain uses TRBV27 with TRBJ1-1, with D unresolved. In germline, CDR1 is MNHEY, CDR2 SMNVEV (reference sequence). The CDR3 consists of 16 residues. V shed 5 bases and J shed 0 bases, with 16 bases lying between them. The CDR3 DNA follows: TGTGCCAGCAGTCTCACACAAGGCGGGGTGAACACTGAAGCTTTCTTT. Translation: CASSLTQGGVNTEAFF.

The chain recombines TRBV5-6 with TRBJ2-7; 9 bases match TRBD1. The germline CDR1 and CDR2 sequences are SGHDT and YYEEEE. V gave up 3 bases and J gave up 2 bases; unmatched junction bases: 6. The CDR3 contains 15 residues. The CDR3, as DNA: TGTGCCAGCAGCTACCCCGGGACAGGGACCTACGAGCAGTACTTC. This encodes CASSYPGTGTYEQYF.

The rearrangement joins TRBV27 to TRBJ2-1; D is possibly TRBD2 (6 bases). The ends were cut back, 2 bases at V and 8 bases at J, with 19 bases in the middle. CDR1 is MNHEY, CDR2 SMNVEV, per germline (reference sequence). There are 16 residues in the CDR3. The CDR3 spells CASSLRAGRGFDEQFF. The CDR3 region has the DNA TGTGCCAGCAGTTTAAGGGCGGGACGGGGATTCGATGAGCAGTTCTTC.

V gene TRBV6-5 combines with J gene TRBJ2-3; no firm D call. The V and J ends lost 2 bases and 9 bases respectively, with 9 bases between them. Germline V gives CDR1 MNHEY, CDR2 SVGAGI. The CDR3 spans 12 residues. CDR3 coding DNA: TGTGCCAGCAGTTACCCCGACACGACGCAGTATTTT. This sequence encodes CASSYPDTTQYF.

The CDR3 bases are TGTGCCAGCAGTTTCTCGGTGGACAGGGAAGAGACCCAGTACTTC. Its protein product is CASSFSVDREETQYF. V and J are TRBV28 and TRBJ2-5; 8 bases are shared with TRBD1. J lost 3 bases, V lost 3 bases, and 6 bases had no gene match. CDR1 and CDR2 from the germline V gene are MDHEN and SYDVKM. The CDR3 totals 15 residues.

This chain links TRBV13 with TRBJ1-4; D is unresolved. The germline gives CDR1 PRHDT, CDR2 FYEKMQ (reference sequence). CDR3 length: 16 residues. The V end was cut by 1 base, the J end by 0 bases, with 9 bases between. The CDR3, as DNA: TGTGCCAGCAGCTTAGCAGGATATGCAACTAATGAAAAACTGTTTTTT. It is translated as CASSLAGYATNEKLFF.